Reported below is one T cell receptor beta chain. Its antigen remains unknown. This entry comes from a study of shared clonotypes between healthy human individuals. Turning to the study itself: CD4 naive and memory got three plates each, CD8 naive two, CD8 memory one.

The study enrolled healthy HIV-negative adults without recent acute infections or vaccinations as donors. Study-level points and caveats: Clonotype sharing across several donors was observed for about 5.5% of naive CD4 clonotypes. Clonotypes which were not shared had lower generation probabilities than clonotypes that all four donors shared.

The CDR3 is made up of 12 amino acids. Germline V lookup: CDR1 MDHEN, CDR2 SYDVKM. V was shortened by 5 bases and J by 8 bases, with 12 bases between the two germline ends. Clones were sequenced by immunoSEQ multiplex PCR, and TCRdb holds only the in-frame ones, with some missing. This sample carries hundreds of thousands of clones, approximately 73% of them seen once, and the ten largest clones take 1.5% to 2%. Material: memory CD4+ T cells sorted from blood. Subset given: CD45RA-negative fraction. V is TRBV28 and J is TRBJ1-2; D ambiguous. The source of this sequence is a woman aged 25 to 45 in good health. This CDR3 reads CASSREPRGYTF. CDR3 in DNA: TGTGCCAGCAGTCGGGAACCAAGGGGCTACACCTTC.